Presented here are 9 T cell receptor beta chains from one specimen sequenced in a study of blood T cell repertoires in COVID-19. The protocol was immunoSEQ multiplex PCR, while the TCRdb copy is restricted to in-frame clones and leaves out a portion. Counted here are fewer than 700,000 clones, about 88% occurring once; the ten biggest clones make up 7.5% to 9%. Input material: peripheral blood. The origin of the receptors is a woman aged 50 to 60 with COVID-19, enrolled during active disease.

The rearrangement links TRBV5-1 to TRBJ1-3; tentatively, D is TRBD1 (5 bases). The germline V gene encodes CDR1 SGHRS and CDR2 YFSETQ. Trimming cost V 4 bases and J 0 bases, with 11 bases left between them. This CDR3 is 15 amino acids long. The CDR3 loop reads CASSKTVSSGNTIYF. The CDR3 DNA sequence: TGCGCCAGCAGCAAGACAGTAAGCTCTGGAAACACCATATATTTT. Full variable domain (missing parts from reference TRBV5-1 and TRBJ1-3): KAGVTQTPRYLIKTRGQQVTLSCSPISGHRSVSWYQQTPGQGLQFLFEYFSETQRNKGNFPGRFSGRQFSNSRSEMNVSTLELGDSALYLCASSKTVSSGNTIYFGEGSWLTVV.

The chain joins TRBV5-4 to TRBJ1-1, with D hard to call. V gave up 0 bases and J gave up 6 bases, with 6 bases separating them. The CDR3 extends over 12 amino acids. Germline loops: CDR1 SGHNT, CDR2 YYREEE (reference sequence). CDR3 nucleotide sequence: TGTGCCAGCAGCTTGGGGGCAGCTGAAGCTTTCTTT. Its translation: CASSLGAAEAFF.

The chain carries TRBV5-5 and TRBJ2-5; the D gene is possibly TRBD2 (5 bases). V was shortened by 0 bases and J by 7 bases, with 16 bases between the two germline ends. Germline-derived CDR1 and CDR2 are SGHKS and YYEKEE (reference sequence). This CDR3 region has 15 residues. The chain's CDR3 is CASSLELYVRGTQYF. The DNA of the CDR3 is TGTGCCAGCAGCTTGGAACTCTACGTCCGGGGGACCCAGTACTTC.

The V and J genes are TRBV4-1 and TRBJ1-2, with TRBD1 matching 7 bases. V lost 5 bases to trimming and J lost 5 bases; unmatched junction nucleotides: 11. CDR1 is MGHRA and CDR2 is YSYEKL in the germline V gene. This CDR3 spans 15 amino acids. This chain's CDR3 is CASSEGQLRRYGYTF. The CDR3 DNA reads TGCGCCAGCAGCGAGGGACAGCTAAGGCGGTATGGCTACACCTTC.

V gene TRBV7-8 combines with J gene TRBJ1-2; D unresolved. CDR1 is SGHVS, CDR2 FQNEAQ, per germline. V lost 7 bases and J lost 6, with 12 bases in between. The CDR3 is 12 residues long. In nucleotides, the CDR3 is TGTGCCAGCAAAGAGGAAAACGATGGCTACACCTTC. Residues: CASKEENDGYTF.

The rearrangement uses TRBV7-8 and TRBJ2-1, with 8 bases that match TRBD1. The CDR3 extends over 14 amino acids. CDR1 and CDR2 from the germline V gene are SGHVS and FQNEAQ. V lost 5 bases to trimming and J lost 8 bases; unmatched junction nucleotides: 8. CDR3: CASSLRQGWDEQFF. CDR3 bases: TGTGCCAGCAGCCTTCGACAGGGGTGGGATGAGCAGTTCTTC.

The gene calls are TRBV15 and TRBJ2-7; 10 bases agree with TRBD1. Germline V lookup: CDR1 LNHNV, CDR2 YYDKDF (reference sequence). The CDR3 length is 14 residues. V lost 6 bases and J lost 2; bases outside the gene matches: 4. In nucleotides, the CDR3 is TGTGCCACCAGGTCGGGACAGGGGACCTACGAGCAGTACTTC. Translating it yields CATRSGQGTYEQYF.

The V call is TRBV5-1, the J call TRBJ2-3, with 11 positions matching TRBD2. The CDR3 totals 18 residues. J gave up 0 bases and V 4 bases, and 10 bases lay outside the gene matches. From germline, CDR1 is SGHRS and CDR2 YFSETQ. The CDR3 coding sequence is TGCGCCAGCAGCCGAGAGCCTAGCGGGGGGTATAGCACAGATACGCAGTATTTT. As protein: CASSREPSGGYSTDTQYF.

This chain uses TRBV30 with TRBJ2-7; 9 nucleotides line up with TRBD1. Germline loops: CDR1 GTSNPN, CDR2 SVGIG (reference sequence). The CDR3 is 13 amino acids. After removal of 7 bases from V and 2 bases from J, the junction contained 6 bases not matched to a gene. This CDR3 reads CAFTGGLTYEQYF. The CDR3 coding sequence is TGTGCCTTTACAGGGGGCCTTACCTACGAGCAGTACTTC.